This entry lists 25 T cell receptor beta chains sequenced from one sample in a study of blood T cell repertoires in COVID-19. Data came from immunoSEQ multiplex PCR; TCRdb stores just in-frame clones and leaves some out. The sample includes approximately 300,000 clones, about 82% of them seen just once. The sample taken for sequencing was peripheral blood. These receptors all stem from a woman in her forties or fifties with acute or convalescent COVID-19.

The CDR3 region is CAIRTGTGDIEQYF. Written as DNA, the CDR3 is TGTGCCATCAGGACCGGGACAGGGGATATCGAGCAGTACTTC. The chain carries TRBV10-3 and TRBJ2-7; TRBD1 agrees at 10 bases. Germline loops: CDR1 ENHRY, CDR2 SYGVKD. Trimming removed 6 bases from V and 6 bases from J; junction bases left unmatched: 8. This CDR3 is 14 amino acids long.

This clone was seen a single time. CDR3: CAWSLRQGGSNQPQHF. CDR3 in DNA: TGTGCCTGGAGTTTAAGACAGGGGGGAAGCAATCAGCCCCAGCATTTT. The chain uses TRBV30 and TRBJ1-5, with 9 bases matching TRBD1. CDR1 is GTSNPN, CDR2 SVGIG, per germline (reference sequence). Trimming at V came to 2 bases and at J to 1 base, leaving 6 bases not matched to a gene. CDR3 length: 16 residues.

This sequence joins TRBV9 and TRBJ2-3; maybe TRBD2 (5 bases). In germline, CDR1 is SGDLS, CDR2 YYNGEE. The V end was cut by 2 bases, the J end by 6 bases, with 13 bases between. The CDR3 contains 14 residues. The DNA for the CDR3 is TGTGCCAGCAGCGTCTCGGGATTGATCGATACGCAGTATTTT. Translation: CASSVSGLIDTQYF.

The rearrangement joins TRBV18 to TRBJ2-5, with a possible D match to TRBD1 (6 bases). This CDR3 contains 15 residues. In germline, CDR1 is KGHSH, CDR2 LQKENI. V gave up 2 bases and J gave up 2 bases, with 12 bases separating them. The CDR3 DNA reads TGTGCCAGCTCACCAAGCCCCGACAGGCAAGAGACCCAGTACTTC. This encodes CASSPSPDRQETQYF.

The chain uses TRBV6-4 and TRBJ1-2; D gene unclear. Germline CDR1 MRHNA, CDR2 SNTAGT. The CDR3 loop spans 15 amino acids. The V gene lost 5 bases and the J gene lost 5 bases, with 18 bases spanning the gap. For the CDR3, the DNA is TGTGCCAGCAGTTCGGACTCTCGTCGTGGGTATGGCTACACCTTC. This translates into CASSSDSRRGYGYTF.

The rearrangement joins TRBV18 to TRBJ1-2, with D hard to call. The CDR3 runs 14 residues. CDR1 KGHSH and CDR2 LQKENI come from the germline V gene. V dropped 0 bases and J dropped 5 bases, with 10 bases sitting between them. The CDR3 sequence is CASSPPGRAYGYTF. CDR3 in DNA: TGTGCCAGCTCACCACCGGGCAGAGCATATGGCTACACCTTC. Variable domain in full (rest from reference TRBV18 and TRBJ1-2): NAGVMQNPRHLVRRRGQEARLRCSPMKGHSHVYWYRQLPEEGLKFMVYLQKENIIDESGMPKERFSAEFPKEGPSILRIQQVVRGDSAAYFCASSPPGRAYGYTFGSGTRLTVV.

This CDR3 reads CASSFGVSNQPQHF. CDR3 coding DNA: TGTGCCAGCAGTTTCGGGGTGAGTAATCAGCCCCAGCATTTT. V usage is TRBV27 and J usage is TRBJ1-5; D gene ambiguous. V gave up 3 bases and J gave up 4 bases, with 10 bases separating them. Germline assignment: CDR1 MNHEY and CDR2 SMNVEV (reference sequence). The CDR3 is 14 residues long.

This clone was counted a few times. This chain uses TRBV18 with TRBJ2-1; 14 bases line up with TRBD2. The CDR3 contains 15 residues. CDR1 is KGHSH, CDR2 LQKENI, per germline. V trimming: 3 bases; J trimming: 9 bases; junction bases outside the gene matches: 4. The CDR3 loop is CASSPGTSGSGEQFF. The CDR3 DNA reads TGTGCCAGCTCACCCGGGACTAGCGGGAGTGGTGAGCAGTTCTTC.

CDR3 bases: TGTGCCAGCAGTTTCCTCGGGACTAGCCCAGATACGCAGTATTTT. Its translation: CASSFLGTSPDTQYF. This chain connects TRBV28 to TRBJ2-3, with 9 bases lining up with TRBD2. CDR3 length: 15 residues. V lost 3 bases, J lost 4 bases, and 5 bases stayed unmatched. The germline CDR1 and CDR2 sequences are MDHEN and SYDVKM.

The V gene is TRBV5-1, the J gene TRBJ1-5; 10 nucleotides agree with TRBD1. The CDR3 runs to 16 residues. CDR1 SGHRS and CDR2 YFSETQ come from the germline V gene. After removal of 4 bases from V and 7 bases from J, the junction contained 11 bases not matched to a gene. The CDR3: CASSPGQGRVGQPQHF. The CDR3 bases are TGCGCCAGCAGCCCGGGACAGGGGCGGGTCGGGCAGCCCCAGCATTTT.

The rearrangement joins TRBV3-1 (or the pseudogene TRBV3-2) to TRBJ2-7; D is possibly TRBD1 (5 bases). In germline, CDR1 is LGHDT, CDR2 YNNKEL (reference sequence). The CDR3 covers 13 residues. The germline V and J ends were trimmed by 4 bases and 3 bases, with 10 bases remaining between them. CDR3 nucleotide sequence: TGTGCCAGCAGCCGGGGCTCCCGCTACGAGCAGTACTTC. Its translation: CASSRGSRYEQYF.

The chain carries TRBV18 and TRBJ1-1, with TRBD1 matching 7 bases. J was trimmed by 3 bases and V by 1 base; bases with no gene match: 2. The CDR3 has 14 residues. The germline gives CDR1 KGHSH, CDR2 LQKENI. DNA for the CDR3: TGTGCCAGCTCACCACTTACAGGGGACACTGAAGCTTTCTTT. Translation gives CASSPLTGDTEAFF.

This chain connects TRBV7-3 to TRBJ2-1, with D unclear. The CDR3 covers 13 residues. Trimming took off 5 bases at V and 5 bases at J, with 10 bases between the two ends. Per germline, CDR1 SGHTA and CDR2 FQGTGA. The CDR3 DNA reads TGTGCCAGCAGCAGTGGAGCGCACAATGAGCAGTTCTTC. Translation gives CASSSGAHNEQFF.

V and J are TRBV6-6 and TRBJ2-7; D gene unclear. The CDR3 consists of 12 residues. Looked up from germline, CDR1 is MNHNY and CDR2 is SVGAGI (reference sequence). Deletions cut 7 bases from V and 3 bases from J, with 10 bases between. The CDR3 spells CASTIDNYEQYF. CDR3 DNA sequence: TGTGCCAGCACCATAGATAACTACGAGCAGTACTTC.

The V call is TRBV7-3, the J call TRBJ1-2; the D is unclear. The CDR3 is 13 residues long. Germline CDR1 and CDR2: SGHTA and FQGTGA. The V and J ends lost 2 bases and 5 bases respectively, with 9 bases between them. The CDR3 bases are TGTGCCAGCAGCTTATCACCGGAGTATGGCTACACCTTC. This translates into CASSLSPEYGYTF.

This clone was detected only once. The J gene is TRBJ1-5, the V gene TRBV7-2, with D unresolved. The CDR3 runs to 15 residues. V was shortened by 5 bases and J by 1 base, with 12 bases between the two germline ends. The germline V gene encodes CDR1 SGHTA and CDR2 FQGNSA. The CDR3 protein is CASSQLSASNQPQHF. The CDR3 DNA reads as TGTGCCAGCAGCCAACTTTCCGCGAGCAATCAGCCCCAGCATTTT. The entire variable domain, with the rest obtained from reference TRBV7-2 and TRBJ1-5, is as follows: GAGVSQSPSNKVTEKGKDVELRCDPISGHTALYWYRQSLGQGLEFLIYFQGNSAPDKSGLPSDRFSAERTGGSVSTLTIQRTQQEDSAVYLCASSQLSASNQPQHFGDGTRLSIL.

The chain recombines TRBV4-1 with TRBJ2-7, with TRBD2 matching over 11 bases. This CDR3 is built from 21 residues. Trimming cost V 6 bases and J 4 bases; bases outside gene matches: 26. CDR1 is MGHRA and CDR2 is YSYEKL in the germline V gene. CDR3 in amino acids: CASSRGFTGTSGPRGGYEQYF. The CDR3 DNA is TGCGCCAGCAGTCGAGGATTCACCGGGACTAGCGGACCCCGAGGGGGATACGAGCAGTACTTC.

V usage is TRBV3-1 (or the pseudogene TRBV3-2) and J usage is TRBJ2-7; the match to TRBD2 covers 11 bases. The CDR3 is 16 amino acids. The V segment lost 0 bases and the J segment 3 bases; nucleotides outside the gene matches: 4. CDR1 and CDR2 (germline): LGHDT, YNNKEL (reference sequence). The chain's CDR3 is CASSQELAGEFYEQYF. In nucleotides, the CDR3 is TGTGCCAGCAGCCAAGAACTAGCGGGAGAATTCTACGAGCAGTACTTC.

The sample holds a few counts of this clone. The chain employs TRBV20-1 and TRBJ1-2, with D uncertain. The V end lost 5 bases, the J end lost 5 bases, and 6 bases lay between the germline ends. CDR3 size: 10 residues. Germline CDR1 DFQATT, CDR2 SNEGSKA (reference sequence). The chain's CDR3 is CSAQSYGYTF. CDR3 DNA sequence: TGCAGTGCTCAGTCTTATGGCTACACCTTC.

The chain carries TRBV7-9 and TRBJ2-7; tentative D call: TRBD1 (6 bases). The CDR3 extends over 14 amino acids. In germline, CDR1 is SEHNR, CDR2 FQNEAQ (reference sequence). The V gene lost 5 bases and the J gene lost 3 bases, with 14 bases spanning the gap. The DNA of the CDR3 is TGTGCCAGCAGCAGCCCGACAGGAAGCTACGAGCAGTACTTC. Translation: CASSSPTGSYEQYF.

The chain combines TRBV11-3 with TRBJ2-2, with D hard to call. The V and J ends lost 5 bases and 6 bases respectively, with 16 bases between them. This CDR3 spans 15 amino acids. Germline CDR1 reads SGHNT; CDR2 reads YENEEA. CDR3 DNA sequence: TGTGCCAGCAGCCCATATGAGTCAGGTTCCGGGGAGCTGTTTTTT. Protein sequence: CASSPYESGSGELFF.

The genes are TRBV18 and TRBJ2-1, with unresolved D. The CDR3 consists of 15 residues. With 3 bases removed from V and 8 bases from J, the gap between germline ends came to 17 bases. The germline CDR1 and CDR2 sequences are KGHSH and LQKENI. In DNA, the CDR3 is TGTGCCAGCTCACCCGCCCCCCCCGGGTCCCATGAGCAGTTCTTC. It codes for CASSPAPPGSHEQFF. The full variable domain, rest sourced from reference TRBV18 and TRBJ2-1, is NAGVMQNPRHLVRRRGQEARLRCSPMKGHSHVYWYRQLPEEGLKFMVYLQKENIIDESGMPKERFSAEFPKEGPSILRIQQVVRGDSAAYFCASSPAPPGSHEQFFGPGTRLTVL.

The rearrangement joins TRBV4-2 to TRBJ2-7, with 14 bases matching TRBD2. The CDR3 is 15 amino acids. The ends lost 5 bases at V and 4 bases at J; junction bases unmatched: 4. Germline V gives CDR1 LGHNA, CDR2 YNFKEQ. CDR3 bases: TGTGCCAGCAGCGCGGGACTAGCGGGAGATTACGAGCAGTACTTC. Protein: CASSAGLAGDYEQYF.

The chain carries TRBV7-9 and TRBJ2-7; D is perhaps TRBD2 (7 bases). This CDR3 is 15 amino acids long. Trimming removed 6 bases at V and 0 bases at J, with 15 bases between. Germline V CDR1 and CDR2: SEHNR, FQNEAQ (reference sequence). The CDR3 sequence: CASSYRGGASYEQYF. The DNA of the CDR3 is TGTGCCAGCAGTTATAGAGGGGGGGCCTCCTACGAGCAGTACTTC.

The chain carries TRBV18 and TRBJ1-5, with 9 nucleotides matching TRBD1. V shed 3 bases, J shed 4 bases, and the junction held 4 bases outside the gene matches. This CDR3 comprises 15 residues. The V gene's germline CDR1 is KGHSH and CDR2 LQKENI. CDR3 in amino acids: CASSPMTGGNQPQHF. In DNA, the CDR3 is TGTGCCAGCTCACCGATGACAGGGGGGAATCAGCCCCAGCATTTT. The full variable domain, completed using reference TRBV18 and TRBJ1-5, is NAGVMQNPRHLVRRRGQEARLRCSPMKGHSHVYWYRQLPEEGLKFMVYLQKENIIDESGMPKERFSAEFPKEGPSILRIQQVVRGDSAAYFCASSPMTGGNQPQHFGDGTRLSIL.